Below are 24 T cell receptor beta chains sequenced from a single sample in a study of immune heterogeneity within non-small cell lung tumors. Per sample, approximately 0.6 ug of bulk tumor genomic DNA was the template used. Several biopsies were collected from each primary tumor during surgery. They were spaced as far apart as possible within the tumor mass. Curative operations were performed on patients who had untreated, newly diagnosed non-small cell lung cancer. TCR beta CDR3 regions came from multiplex PCR with 32 forward V and 13 reverse J primers. TCRdb used MiXCR to reprocess the multiplex PCR reads, holding one entry per CDR3 protein. The sample consists of about 3,100 distinct CDR3 sequences, 17% of them appearing once. Sequencing was carried out using lung tumor tissue. The receptor source for this set is a man aged 45-60 years with non-small cell lung cancer.

The chain has TRBV20-1 and TRBJ1-3, with D hard to call. Germline V lookup: CDR1 DFQATT, CDR2 SNEGSKA (reference sequence). Trimming took off 3 bases at V and 2 bases at J, with 8 bases between the two ends. This CDR3 has 13 residues. The chain's CDR3 is CSAREGPGNTIYF. The CDR3, as DNA: TGCAGTGCTAGGGAGGGCCCTGGAAACACCATATATTTT.

The chain has TRBV20-1 and TRBJ2-7, with 14 bases fitting TRBD2. The V gene end was trimmed by 1 base and the J gene end by 0 bases; junction bases not matched to a gene: 14. CDR3 size: 20 residues. Germline lookup yields CDR1 DFQATT and CDR2 SNEGSKA (reference sequence). CDR3 residues: CSARAPAGTSGSPASYEQYF. CDR3 coding DNA: TGCAGTGCTAGAGCTCCAGCCGGGACTAGCGGGAGTCCGGCCTCCTACGAGCAGTACTTC.

Worth noting for this clonotype: A read error is possible here, since a much larger clone lies one base away. The chain has TRBV20-1 and TRBJ1-1, with no clear D. The CDR3 sequence is 14 residues long. Germline V gene data show CDR1 as DFQATT and CDR2 as SNEGSKA (reference sequence). The CDR3: CSARLPRVNTESFF. For the CDR3, the DNA is TGCAGTGCTAGACTACCTCGAGTCAACACTGAATCTTTCTTT.

This clonotype is categorized as medium-sized (0.01 to 0.1%). V usage is TRBV27 and J usage is TRBJ2-7; D is undetermined. Germline V gene data show CDR1 as MNHEY and CDR2 as SMNVEV (reference sequence). The CDR3 is made up of 11 amino acids. The V end lost 3 bases, the J end lost 2 bases, and 2 bases lay between the germline ends. The DNA of the CDR3 is TGTGCCAGCAGTTTCGCCTACGAGCAGTACTTC. Its protein is CASSFAYEQYF.

The V call is TRBV6-1, the J call TRBJ1-1, with TRBD1 matching 7 bases. V dropped 9 bases and J dropped 5; count of bases not matched to a gene: 9. This CDR3 spans 13 amino acids. Germline values: CDR1 MNHNS, CDR2 SASEGT. The CDR3: CASTDRAVTEAFF. The CDR3 nucleotides read TGTGCCAGTACCGACAGGGCGGTGACTGAAGCTTTCTTT.

In its sample, this clonotype ranks as medium-sized. The chain joins TRBV28 to TRBJ1-4; D uncertain. V was trimmed by 5 bases and J by 0 bases, leaving 7 bases between them. Looked up from germline, CDR1 is MDHEN and CDR2 is SYDVKM. This CDR3 is 14 amino acids long. CDR3 nucleotide sequence: TGTGCCAGCAGTGCAGTTGCAACTAATGAAAAACTGTTTTTT. It translates to CASSAVATNEKLFF.

This clonotype has more than one count but fewer than ten. This chain joins TRBV11-1 and TRBJ2-2, with 9 bases matching TRBD1. Germline V CDR1 and CDR2: SGHAT, FQDESV (reference sequence). Trimming at V came to 6 bases and at J to 6 bases, leaving 5 bases not matched to a gene. The CDR3 runs to 14 residues. The CDR3 DNA sequence: TGTGCCAGCAGTCTGGACAGGGGTGCCGGGGAGCTGTTTTTT. Protein product: CASSLDRGAGELFF.

This chain joins TRBV27 and TRBJ2-1; the match to TRBD2 covers 9 bases. The CDR3 is 19 amino acids. Germline-derived CDR1 and CDR2 are MNHEY and SMNVEV (reference sequence). V was pared by 3 bases and J by 0 bases, with 12 bases of the junction left unmatched. CDR3 in amino acids: CASSLEGGLAKNSYNEQFF. The CDR3 DNA reads as TGTGCCAGCAGTTTGGAAGGGGGACTAGCCAAAAACTCCTACAATGAGCAGTTCTTC.

This clonotype ranks as medium-sized. The CDR3 loop reads CASSLEAGGSSYNSPLHF. The CDR3, as DNA: TGTGCCAGCAGCTTAGAGGCGGGGGGCAGCTCCTATAATTCACCCCTCCACTTT. The chain recombines TRBV7-6 with TRBJ1-6; perhaps TRBD1 as D (6 bases). Looked up from germline, CDR1 is SGHVS and CDR2 is FNYEAQ. This CDR3 spans 18 amino acids. V was cut by 1 base and J by 0 bases, with 13 bases left in between.

In its sample, this clonotype ranks as medium-sized. The rearrangement uses TRBV19 and TRBJ1-1; 7 bases match TRBD1. V shed 5 bases, J shed 4 bases, and the junction held 4 bases outside the gene matches. CDR3 length equals 13 residues. In germline, CDR1 is LNHDA, CDR2 SQIVND (reference sequence). The CDR3 sequence: CASSSTGTTEAFF. As DNA, the CDR3 is TGTGCCAGTAGTTCGACAGGGACCACTGAAGCTTTCTTT.

This clonotype was detected a few times. A much bigger clone sits one base away, suggesting this may be a read error. The J gene is TRBJ1-2, the V gene TRBV5-1; D might be TRBD1 (5 bases). The CDR3 has 14 residues. Germline V gene lookup returns CDR1 SGHRS and CDR2 YFSETQ. V dropped 4 bases and J dropped 4 bases, with 14 bases sitting between them. CDR3 region: CASSPGDGAYGYTF. DNA of the CDR3: TGCGCCAGCAGCCCTGGTGATGGGGCCTATGGCTACACCTTC.

Relative to its sample, this clonotype is medium-sized. The chain combines TRBV12-3 or TRBV12-4 with TRBJ2-7; a weak D match, TRBD2 (7 bases). Trimming removed 1 base from V and 3 bases from J, with 13 bases in between. This CDR3 is built from 15 residues. The CDR3 spells CASSLGGRGFYEQYF. The CDR3 DNA reads TGTGCCAGCAGTTTAGGGGGGAGGGGGTTCTACGAGCAGTACTTC.

By share, this clonotype counts as medium-sized. This chain joins TRBV5-6 and TRBJ2-7; a weak D match, TRBD2 (6 bases). This CDR3 has 14 amino acids. The V end lost 1 base, the J end lost 5 bases, and 13 bases lay between the germline ends. The V gene's germline CDR1 is SGHDT and CDR2 YYEEEE. CDR3 in amino acids: CASSLSLAINEQYF. The CDR3 bases are TGTGCCAGCAGCTTGAGCCTAGCGATTAACGAGCAGTACTTC.

This clonotype ranks as medium-sized. The gene calls are TRBV6-1 and TRBJ1-1; D is uncertain. V lost 6 bases and J 10 bases, leaving 18 bases between the germline ends. This CDR3 is 13 amino acids long. Germline lookup yields CDR1 MNHNS and CDR2 SASEGT. CDR3 nucleotide sequence: TGTGCCAGCAGCAAACAGAACTCCCTGGGAGCTTTCTTT. This sequence encodes CASSKQNSLGAFF.

In its sample, this clonotype is medium-sized. The chain joins TRBV6-1 to TRBJ2-1; no firm D call. The CDR3 runs 14 residues. The germline gives CDR1 MNHNS, CDR2 SASEGT. Trimming pared 4 bases from V and 0 bases from J, leaving 7 bases between. The CDR3 sequence is CASSGGSSYNEQFF. The CDR3 nucleotides are TGTGCCAGCAGTGGCGGCTCCTCCTACAATGAGCAGTTCTTC.

Ten or more counts support this clonotype. This CDR3 is CASNYDRAGTDTQYF. The CDR3 DNA sequence: TGTGCCAGCAACTATGACAGGGCCGGCACAGATACGCAGTATTTT. The rearrangement links TRBV2 to TRBJ2-3; TRBD1 agrees at 7 bases. CDR1 SNHLY and CDR2 FYNNEI come from the germline V gene. The CDR3 extends over 15 amino acids. After removal of 7 bases from V and 1 base from J, the junction contained 8 bases not matched to a gene.

As concerns this clonotype: This may be a read error: a much more frequent sequence differs by one nucleotide. V is TRBV9 and J is TRBJ2-7; tentatively, D is TRBD2 (6 bases). This CDR3 region has 17 residues. Between the trimmed V and J ends, which lost 2 bases and 4 bases, there was a span of 22 bases. Germline CDR1 is SGDLS and CDR2 is YYNGEE. The chain's CDR3 is CASSVYPGAGRYYEQYF. The DNA of the CDR3 is TGTGCCAGCAGCGTCTACCCCGGGGCGGGAAGGTATTACGAGCAGTACTTC.

This clonotype was counted only a few times. The V and J genes are TRBV7-9 and TRBJ2-1; D may correspond to TRBD1 or TRBD2 (5 bases each). V lost 3 bases, J lost 15 bases, and 12 bases lay in between. CDR3 length: 11 amino acids. Germline CDR1 reads SEHNR; CDR2 reads FQNEAQ (reference sequence). The CDR3 nucleotides are TGTGCCAGCAGCTTGGTCGGGGCTCCGTTCTTC. This codes for CASSLVGAPFF.

This clonotype rates as medium-sized. The J gene is TRBJ1-1, the V gene TRBV12-3 or TRBV12-4, with D tentatively TRBD1 (5 bases). Trimming cost V 3 bases and J 8 bases, with 16 bases left between them. This CDR3 is built from 14 residues. CDR3 sequence: CASSFGVTGGEAFF. The CDR3 DNA reads as TGTGCCAGCAGTTTTGGGGTAACCGGGGGAGAAGCTTTCTTT.

About this clonotype: Without the conserved terminal phenylalanine or tryptophan, this CDR3 likely stems from a read error. The limits of the CDR3 on the DNA are not certain, so only TCRdb's listed CDR3 is given. The chain recombines TRBV28 with TRBJ2-3; the DNA was not used to check the table's D call, TRBD1. Germline CDR1 is MDHEN and CDR2 is SYDVKM. The CDR3 length equals 18 residues, ends included. The CDR3 loop is CASSQPLSGVPPEQYFGP.

This clonotype is categorized as medium-sized (0.01 to 0.1%). The genes are TRBV3-1 and TRBJ2-7, with unresolved D. The CDR3 has 13 residues. Germline V CDR1 and CDR2: LGHDT, YNNKEL (reference sequence). The V end lost 5 bases, the J end lost 2 bases, and 10 bases lay between the germline ends. CDR3 sequence (DNA): TGTGCCAGCAGCGTCCAGCAGGCCTACGAGCAGTACTTC. Protein sequence: CASSVQQAYEQYF.

By frequency in the sample, this clonotype is medium-sized. V gene TRBV27 combines with J gene TRBJ2-7, with a possible D match to TRBD2 (6 bases). The CDR3 runs to 13 residues. CDR1 is MNHEY, CDR2 SMNVEV, per germline (reference sequence). Trimming stripped 1 base from V and 4 bases from J, with 8 bases between. CDR3 residues: CASSLYRGYEQYF. Here the CDR3 DNA reads TGTGCCAGCAGTTTATATCGGGGGTACGAGCAGTACTTC.

This clonotype was seen only once. Given a much more abundant clone one base away, this may be a read error. The V call is TRBV5-1, the J call TRBJ1-2; 9 bases align to TRBD1. Germline loops: CDR1 SGHRS, CDR2 YFSETQ. There are 15 residues in the CDR3. In nucleotides, the CDR3 is TGCGTCAGCAGCTTGGCCCCCGGGACAGGGAATGGCTACACCTTC. Its protein is CVSSLAPGTGNGYTF. Full variable domain (rest looked up from reference TRBV5-1 and TRBJ1-2): KAGVTQTPRYLIKTRGQQVTLSCSPISGHRSVSWYQQTPGQGLQFLFEYFSETQRNKGNFPGRFSGRQFSNSRSEMNVSTLELGDSALYLCVSSLAPGTGNGYTFGSGTRLTVV.

This clonotype is judged medium-sized (0.01 to 0.1%). V is TRBV27 and J is TRBJ2-1, with 12 bases matching TRBD2. CDR1 and CDR2 from the germline V gene are MNHEY and SMNVEV (reference sequence). J lost 8 bases, V lost 5 bases, and 7 bases had no gene match. The CDR3 consists of 15 residues. The CDR3 sequence is CASSPTSGSSYEQFF. Written as DNA, the CDR3 is TGTGCCAGCAGTCCGACTAGCGGGAGTTCATATGAGCAGTTCTTC.